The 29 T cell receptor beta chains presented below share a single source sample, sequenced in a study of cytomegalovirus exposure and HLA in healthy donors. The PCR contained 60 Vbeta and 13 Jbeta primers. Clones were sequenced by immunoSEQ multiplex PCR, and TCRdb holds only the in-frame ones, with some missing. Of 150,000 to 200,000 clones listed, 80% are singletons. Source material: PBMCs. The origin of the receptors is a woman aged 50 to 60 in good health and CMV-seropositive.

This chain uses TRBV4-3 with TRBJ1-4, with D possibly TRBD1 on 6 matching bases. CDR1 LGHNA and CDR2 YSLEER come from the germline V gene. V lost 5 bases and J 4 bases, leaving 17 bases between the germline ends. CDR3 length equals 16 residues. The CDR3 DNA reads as TGCGCCAGCAGCATGGGGGCCGGACAGATTAATGAAAAACTGTTTTTT. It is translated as CASSMGAGQINEKLFF.

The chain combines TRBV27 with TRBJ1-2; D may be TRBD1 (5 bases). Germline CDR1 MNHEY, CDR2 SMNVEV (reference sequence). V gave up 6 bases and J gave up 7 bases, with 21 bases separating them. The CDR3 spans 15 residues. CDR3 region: CASSLSPWGEAGYTF. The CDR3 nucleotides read TGTGCCAGCAGCTTGAGTCCGTGGGGGGAGGCTGGCTACACCTTC.

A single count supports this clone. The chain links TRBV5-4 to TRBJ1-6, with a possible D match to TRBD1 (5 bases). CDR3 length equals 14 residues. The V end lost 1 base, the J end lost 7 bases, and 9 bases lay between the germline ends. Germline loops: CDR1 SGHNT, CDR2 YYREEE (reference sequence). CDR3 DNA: TGTGCCAGCAGCTTGTCACAGGCAAATTCACCCCTCCACTTT. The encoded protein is CASSLSQANSPLHF.

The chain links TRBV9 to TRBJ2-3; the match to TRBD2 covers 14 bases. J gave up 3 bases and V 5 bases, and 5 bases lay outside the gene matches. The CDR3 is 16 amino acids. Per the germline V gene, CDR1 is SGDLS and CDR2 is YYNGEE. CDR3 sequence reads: CASRAGLAGDTDTQYF. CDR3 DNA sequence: TGTGCCAGCAGGGCGGGACTAGCGGGAGATACAGATACGCAGTATTTT. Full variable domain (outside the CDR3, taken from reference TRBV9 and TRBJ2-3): DSGVTQTPKHLITATGQRVTLRCSPRSGDLSVYWYQQSLDQGLQFLIQYYNGEERAKGNILERFSAQQFPDLHSELNLSSLELGDSALYFCASRAGLAGDTDTQYFGPGTRLTVL.

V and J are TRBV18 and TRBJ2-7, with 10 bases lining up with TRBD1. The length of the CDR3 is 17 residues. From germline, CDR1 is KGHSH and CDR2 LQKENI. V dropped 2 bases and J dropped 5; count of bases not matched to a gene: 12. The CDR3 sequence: CASSPLTSGTGANEQYF. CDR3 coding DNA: TGTGCCAGCTCACCATTGACCTCCGGGACAGGGGCAAACGAGCAGTACTTC.

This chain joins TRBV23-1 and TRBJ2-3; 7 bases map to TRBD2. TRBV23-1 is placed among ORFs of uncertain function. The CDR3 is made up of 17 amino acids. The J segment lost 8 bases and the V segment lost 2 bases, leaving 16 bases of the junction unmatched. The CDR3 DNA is TGCGCCAGCAGTCAACAATCTAGCGGCCCCTCTCCCGGTACGCAGTATTTT. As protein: CASSQQSSGPSPGTQYF.

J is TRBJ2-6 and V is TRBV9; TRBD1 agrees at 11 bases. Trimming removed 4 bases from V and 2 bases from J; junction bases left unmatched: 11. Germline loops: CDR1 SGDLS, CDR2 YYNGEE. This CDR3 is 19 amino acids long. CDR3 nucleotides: TGTGCCAGCAGCAAAACCCCGGGACAGGGGGGCCCTGGGGCCAACGTCCTGACTTTC. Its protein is CASSKTPGQGGPGANVLTF.

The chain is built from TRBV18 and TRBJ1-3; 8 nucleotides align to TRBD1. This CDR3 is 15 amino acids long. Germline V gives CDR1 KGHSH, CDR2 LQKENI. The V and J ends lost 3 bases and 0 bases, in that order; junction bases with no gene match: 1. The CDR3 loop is CASSPGQVSGNTIYF. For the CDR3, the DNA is TGTGCCAGCTCACCGGGACAGGTCTCTGGAAACACCATATATTTT.

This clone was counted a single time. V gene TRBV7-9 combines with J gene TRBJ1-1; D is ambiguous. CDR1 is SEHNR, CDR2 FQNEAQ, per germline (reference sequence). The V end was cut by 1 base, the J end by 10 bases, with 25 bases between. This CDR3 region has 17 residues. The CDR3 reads CASSLEASRLGSGGAFF. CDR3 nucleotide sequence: TGTGCCAGCAGCTTAGAGGCAAGCAGGTTGGGTTCCGGTGGAGCTTTCTTT.

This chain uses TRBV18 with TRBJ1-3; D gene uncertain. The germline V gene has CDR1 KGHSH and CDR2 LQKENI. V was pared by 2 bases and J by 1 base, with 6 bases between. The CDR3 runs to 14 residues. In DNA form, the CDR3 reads TGTGCCAGCTCACCAGGCAGATCTGGAAACACCATATATTTT. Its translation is CASSPGRSGNTIYF.

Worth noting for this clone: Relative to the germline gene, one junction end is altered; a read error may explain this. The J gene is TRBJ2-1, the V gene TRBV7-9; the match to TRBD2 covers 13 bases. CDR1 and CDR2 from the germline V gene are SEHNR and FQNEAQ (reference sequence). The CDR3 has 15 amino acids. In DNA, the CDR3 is TGTTCCAGCAGCCGCGGGACTAGCGGGGAAAATGAGCAGTTCTTC. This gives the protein CSSSRGTSGENEQFF.

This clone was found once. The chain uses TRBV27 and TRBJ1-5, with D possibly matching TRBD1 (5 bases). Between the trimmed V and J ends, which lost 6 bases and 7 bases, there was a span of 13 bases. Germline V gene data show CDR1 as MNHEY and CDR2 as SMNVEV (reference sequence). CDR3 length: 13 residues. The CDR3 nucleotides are TGTGCCAGCAGCCTCGGAGGGGACCAGCCCCAGCATTTT. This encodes CASSLGGDQPQHF.

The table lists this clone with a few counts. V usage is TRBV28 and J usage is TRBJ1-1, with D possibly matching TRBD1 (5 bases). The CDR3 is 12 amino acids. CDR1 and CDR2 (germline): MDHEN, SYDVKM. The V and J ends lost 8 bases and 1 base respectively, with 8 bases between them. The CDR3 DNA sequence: TGTGCCAGCCGGGGGGGGAACACTGAAGCTTTCTTT. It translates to CASRGGNTEAFF.

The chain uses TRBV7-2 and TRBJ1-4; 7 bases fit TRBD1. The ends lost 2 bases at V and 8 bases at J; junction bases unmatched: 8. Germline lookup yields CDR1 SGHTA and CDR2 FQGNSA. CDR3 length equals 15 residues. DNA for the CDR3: TGTGCCAGCAGCTTAATACAGGGGAGATGGGAAAAACTGTTTTTT. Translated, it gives CASSLIQGRWEKLFF.

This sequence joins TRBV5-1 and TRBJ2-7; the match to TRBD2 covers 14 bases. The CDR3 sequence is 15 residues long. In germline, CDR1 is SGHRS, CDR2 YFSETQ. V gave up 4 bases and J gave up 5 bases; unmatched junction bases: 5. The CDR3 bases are TGCGCCAGCAGCAGGGGACTAGCGGGAGCTCACGAGCAGTACTTC. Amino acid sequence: CASSRGLAGAHEQYF.

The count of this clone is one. For the CDR3, the DNA is TGTGCCAGCAGTCTATTCTACGAGCAGTACTTC. It yields the protein CASSLFYEQYF. The V and J genes are TRBV6-6 and TRBJ2-7; D gene uncertain. V dropped 5 bases and J dropped 3 bases, with 5 bases sitting between them. Germline-derived CDR1 and CDR2 are MNHNY and SVGAGI (reference sequence). The CDR3 contains 11 residues.

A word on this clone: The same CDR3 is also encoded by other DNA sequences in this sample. CDR3 sequence (DNA): TGTGCCAGAAGCTTGTTCTGCGGGGAGGATTACCAGCCCCAGCATTTT. This gives the protein CARSLFCGEDYQPQHF. The chain couples TRBV5-3 to TRBJ1-5, with no clear D. Being an ORF, TRBV5-3 has a function that is uncertain. V gave up 1 base and J gave up 7 bases, with 18 bases separating them. CDR3 length equals 16 residues.

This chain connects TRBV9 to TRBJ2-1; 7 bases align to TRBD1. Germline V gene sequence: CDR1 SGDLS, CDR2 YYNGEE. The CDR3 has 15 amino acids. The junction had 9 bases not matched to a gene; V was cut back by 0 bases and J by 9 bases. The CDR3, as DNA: TGTGCCAGCAGCGTAGAGGGCGGACAGGTTGGTGAGCAGTTCTTC. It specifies CASSVEGGQVGEQFF.

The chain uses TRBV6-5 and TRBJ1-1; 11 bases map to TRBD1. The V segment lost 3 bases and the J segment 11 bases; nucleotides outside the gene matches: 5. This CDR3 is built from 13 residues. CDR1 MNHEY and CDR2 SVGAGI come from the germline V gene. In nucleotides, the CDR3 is TGTGCCAGCAGTTATCGGGACAGGGGGGAGGCTTTCTTT. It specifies CASSYRDRGEAFF.

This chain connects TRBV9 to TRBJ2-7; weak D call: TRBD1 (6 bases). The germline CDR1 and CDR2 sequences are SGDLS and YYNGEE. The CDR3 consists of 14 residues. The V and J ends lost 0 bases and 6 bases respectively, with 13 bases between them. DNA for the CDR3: TGTGCCAGCAGCGTAGCCAGGGGACCCTGCGAGCAGTACTTC. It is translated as CASSVARGPCEQYF.

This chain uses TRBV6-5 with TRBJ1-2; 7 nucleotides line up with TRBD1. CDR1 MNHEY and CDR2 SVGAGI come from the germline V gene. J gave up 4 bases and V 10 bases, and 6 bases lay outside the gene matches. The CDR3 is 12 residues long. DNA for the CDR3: TGTGCCACCCGGGACAGCCTCTATGGCTACACCTTC. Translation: CATRDSLYGYTF.

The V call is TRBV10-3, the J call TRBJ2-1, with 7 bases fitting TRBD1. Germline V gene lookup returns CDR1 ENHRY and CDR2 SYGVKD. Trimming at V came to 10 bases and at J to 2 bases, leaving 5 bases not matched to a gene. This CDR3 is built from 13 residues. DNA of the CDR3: TGTGCCACAACAGGGGTTGCCTACAATGAGCAGTTCTTC. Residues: CATTGVAYNEQFF.

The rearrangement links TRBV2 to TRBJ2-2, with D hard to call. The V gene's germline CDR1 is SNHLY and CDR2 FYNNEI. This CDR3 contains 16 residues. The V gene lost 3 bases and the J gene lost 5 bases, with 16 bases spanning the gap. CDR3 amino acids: CASSDESIQNTGELFF. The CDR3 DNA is TGTGCCAGCAGTGATGAATCGATCCAGAATACCGGGGAGCTGTTTTTT.

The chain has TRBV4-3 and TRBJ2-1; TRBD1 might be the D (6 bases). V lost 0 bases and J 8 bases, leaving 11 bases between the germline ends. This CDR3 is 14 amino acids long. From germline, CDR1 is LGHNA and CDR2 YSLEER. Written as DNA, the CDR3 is TGCGCCAGCAGCCAAGAACACAGGGCCGATGAGCAGTTCTTC. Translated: CASSQEHRADEQFF.

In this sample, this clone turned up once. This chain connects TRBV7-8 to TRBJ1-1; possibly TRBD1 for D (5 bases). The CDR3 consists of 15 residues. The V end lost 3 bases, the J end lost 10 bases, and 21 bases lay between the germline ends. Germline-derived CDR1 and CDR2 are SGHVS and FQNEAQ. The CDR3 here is CASSFGDPGKRVAFF. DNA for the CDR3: TGTGCCAGCAGCTTTGGTGACCCAGGGAAAAGGGTAGCTTTCTTT.

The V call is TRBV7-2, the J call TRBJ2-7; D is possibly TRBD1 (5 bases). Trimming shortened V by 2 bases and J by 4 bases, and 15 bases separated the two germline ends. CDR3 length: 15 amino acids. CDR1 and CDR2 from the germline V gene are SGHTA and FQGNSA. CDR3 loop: CASSLKTAGFYEQYF. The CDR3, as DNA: TGTGCCAGCAGCTTAAAGACAGCCGGGTTTTACGAGCAGTACTTC.

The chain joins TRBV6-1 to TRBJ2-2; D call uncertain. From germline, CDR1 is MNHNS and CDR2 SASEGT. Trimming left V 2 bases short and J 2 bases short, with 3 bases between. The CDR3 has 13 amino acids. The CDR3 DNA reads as TGTGCCAGCAGTGAATCTAACACCGGGGAGCTGTTTTTT. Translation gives CASSESNTGELFF.

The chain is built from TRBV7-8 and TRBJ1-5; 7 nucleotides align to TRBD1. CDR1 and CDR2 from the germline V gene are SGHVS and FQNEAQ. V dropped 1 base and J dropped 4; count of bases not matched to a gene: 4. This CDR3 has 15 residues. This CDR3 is CASSLGQGLNQPQHF. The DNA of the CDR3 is TGTGCCAGCAGCTTAGGACAGGGCCTTAATCAGCCCCAGCATTTT.

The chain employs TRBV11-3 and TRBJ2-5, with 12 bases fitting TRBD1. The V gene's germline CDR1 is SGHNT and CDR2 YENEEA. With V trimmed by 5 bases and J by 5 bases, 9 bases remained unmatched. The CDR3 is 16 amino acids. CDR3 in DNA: TGTGCCAGCAGCAAAGAAGGGACAGGGGGCGCCGAGACCCAGTACTTC. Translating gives CASSKEGTGGAETQYF.